Shown below are 14 T cell receptor beta chains from a single sample sequenced in a study of memory CD4+ T cells and cytomegalovirus serostatus. Single viable CD3+CD4+CD8-CD45RO+ cells were sorted as the memory CD4+ T cells. The assay was immunoSEQ multiplex PCR, and TCRdb's table has in-frame clones only and misses some. The repertoire holds some 26,000 clones, around 72% seen once, with 0.68% in the top ten. The sequencing sample was made of memory CD4+ T cells from blood. The receptors originated from an adult in good health and CMV-seronegative.

The rearrangement joins TRBV30 to TRBJ1-6; D remains unclear. Trimming pared 4 bases from V and 0 bases from J, leaving 7 bases between. CDR1 is GTSNPN and CDR2 is SVGIG in the germline V gene (reference sequence). The CDR3 is 14 amino acids. CDR3 coding DNA: TGTGCCTGGAAGGAGAGCTCCTATAATTCACCCCTCCACTTT. Amino acids: CAWKESSYNSPLHF.

V gene TRBV7-2 combines with J gene TRBJ1-2; TRBD1 might be the D (6 bases). Germline V gives CDR1 SGHTA, CDR2 FQGNSA. The CDR3 consists of 15 residues. Trimming cost V 4 bases and J 1 base, with 13 bases left between them. The CDR3: CASSSNRVLNYGYTF. CDR3 nucleotide sequence: TGTGCCAGCAGCTCGAACAGGGTCCTTAACTATGGCTACACCTTC.

About this clone itself: A read error may produce the germline difference seen at one junction end. The chain is built from TRBV20-1 and TRBJ2-1; TRBD2 matches at 8 bases. This CDR3 region has 11 residues. Germline V gene sequence: CDR1 DFQATT, CDR2 SNEGSKA (reference sequence). CDR3 amino acids: CSASPLADELF. Written as DNA, the CDR3 is TGCAGTGCTTCTCCACTAGCGGACGAGCTCTTC.

The chain carries TRBV7-8 and TRBJ2-5; possibly TRBD2 for D (6 bases). Trimming left V 1 base short and J 5 bases short, with 14 bases between. CDR3 length: 15 amino acids. Germline V gene sequence: CDR1 SGHVS, CDR2 FQNEAQ. The CDR3 region is CASSLDRVGGETQYF. The CDR3 region has the DNA TGTGCCAGCAGCTTAGATCGGGTAGGAGGGGAGACCCAGTACTTC.

The V gene is TRBV12-5, the J gene TRBJ1-1; TRBD1 agrees at 7 bases. The CDR3 runs to 19 residues. Germline V CDR1 and CDR2: LGHNT, FRNRAP. V trimming: 0 bases; J trimming: 0 bases; junction bases outside the gene matches: 13. The CDR3 loop reads CASGLVRGAHQGVNTEAFF. The CDR3 DNA reads TGTGCTAGTGGTTTGGTACGGGGCGCTCACCAGGGGGTGAACACTGAAGCTTTCTTT.

The rearrangement uses TRBV2 and TRBJ1-2; D may be TRBD1 (6 bases). The germline V gene has CDR1 SNHLY and CDR2 FYNNEI. This CDR3 is built from 14 residues. V lost 7 bases to trimming and J lost 10 bases, with 22 bases between them. The CDR3 loop reads CASNLNGGGSSYTF. The CDR3 DNA reads TGTGCCAGCAACCTAAACGGGGGCGGCTCCTCCTACACCTTC.

The chain couples TRBV5-4 to TRBJ1-6, with TRBD1 as a possible D gene (5 bases). The germline V gene has CDR1 SGHNT and CDR2 YYREEE (reference sequence). The length of the CDR3 is 17 residues. Deletions cut 6 bases from V and 0 bases from J, with 16 bases between. CDR3 bases: TGTGCCAGCAAACCAGGGACGGCTGACTCCTATAATTCACCCCTCCACTTT. This gives the protein CASKPGTADSYNSPLHF.

The gene calls are TRBV27 and TRBJ1-2, with 7 bases lining up with TRBD1. This CDR3 spans 14 amino acids. V dropped 6 bases and J dropped 4; count of bases not matched to a gene: 8. CDR1 and CDR2 from the germline V gene are MNHEY and SMNVEV (reference sequence). CDR3 in amino acids: CASSRQGGVYGYTF. DNA of the CDR3: TGTGCCAGCAGCAGACAGGGTGGGGTCTATGGCTACACCTTC.

A note on this clone: Because it lacks the conserved phenylalanine or tryptophan at the end, this CDR3 is likely a read error. It is unclear where the CDR3 begins or ends on the DNA, so no DNA is shown, and the CDR3 is as TCRdb lists it. This chain's CDR3 is CASSLADPHS. This sequence joins TRBV7-2 and TRBJ1-3. Both ends counted, the CDR3 spans 10 residues. Germline V gives CDR1 SGHTA, CDR2 FQGNSA.

The chain is built from TRBV20-1 and TRBJ2-7, with D tentatively TRBD1 or TRBD2 (5 bases each). This CDR3 comprises 11 residues. The ends were cut back, 5 bases at V and 2 bases at J, with 7 bases in the middle. CDR1 is DFQATT, CDR2 SNEGSKA, per germline (reference sequence). The CDR3 region has the DNA TGCAGTGCTCGGGGACCCTACGAGCAGTACTTC. Translating gives CSARGPYEQYF.

The V call is TRBV7-9, the J call TRBJ2-1; 9 nucleotides agree with TRBD1. Trimming cost V 7 bases and J 4 bases; bases outside gene matches: 5. This CDR3 has 14 residues. Germline CDR1 reads SEHNR; CDR2 reads FQNEAQ (reference sequence). The DNA for the CDR3 is TGTGCCAGCACCGGGACAGGGTTTTACAATGAGCAGTTCTTC. This translates into CASTGTGFYNEQFF. Full variable domain (rest looked up from reference TRBV7-9 and TRBJ2-1): DTGVSQNPRHKITKRGQNVTFRCDPISEHNRLYWYRQTLGQGPEFLTYFQNEAQLEKSRLLSDRFSAERPKGSFSTLEIQRTEQGDSAMYLCASTGTGFYNEQFFGPGTRLTVL.

The chain uses TRBV28 and TRBJ2-3, with 7 bases lining up with TRBD2. J gave up 3 bases and V 8 bases, and 8 bases lay outside the gene matches. The germline CDR1 and CDR2 sequences are MDHEN and SYDVKM. The CDR3 is made up of 14 amino acids. CDR3 DNA: TGTGCCAGCCACGGGCCCGGGGGGACAGATACGCAGTATTTT. It is translated as CASHGPGGTDTQYF. The whole variable domain, remainder taken from reference TRBV28 and TRBJ2-3, is DVKVTQSSRYLVKRTGEKVFLECVQDMDHENMFWYRQDPGLGLRLIYFSYDVKMKEKGDIPEGYSVSREKKERFSLILESASTNQTSMYLCASHGPGGTDTQYFGPGTRLTVL.

The V call is TRBV5-1, the J call TRBJ2-7; 10 bases fit TRBD2. V shed 3 bases and J 2 bases; nucleotides not matched to a gene: 5. The CDR3 covers 15 residues. The germline gives CDR1 SGHRS, CDR2 YFSETQ. The CDR3 reads CASSSVSGGTYEQYF. The CDR3 DNA follows: TGCGCCAGCAGCTCCGTTAGCGGGGGGACCTACGAGCAGTACTTC.

This clone came up a few times. The chain recombines TRBV4-1 with TRBJ1-4; D call uncertain. Trimming shortened V by 0 bases and J by 7 bases, and 18 bases separated the two germline ends. This CDR3 has 17 amino acids. CDR1 is MGHRA, CDR2 YSYEKL, per germline. The CDR3 reads CASSQELISYSPEKLFF. CDR3 nucleotide sequence: TGCGCCAGCAGCCAAGAACTAATCAGCTATAGTCCTGAAAAACTGTTTTTT.